Shown below are 27 T cell receptor beta chains from a single sample sequenced in a study of blood T cell repertoires in COVID-19. Sequencing used immunoSEQ multiplex PCR; TCRdb keeps in-frame clones, though not all of them. This repertoire shows approximately 260,000 clones, under 90% found once; its top ten account for roughly 4%. Sequenced sample: PBMCs or T cells enriched from blood (not recorded which). The receptors derive from a young man with acute COVID-19.

This chain uses TRBV14 with TRBJ1-4; D is uncertain. V was trimmed by 0 bases and J by 3 bases, leaving 8 bases between them. This CDR3 is built from 15 residues. From germline, CDR1 is SGHDN and CDR2 FVKESK. CDR3 in DNA: TGTGCCAGCAGCCAAGATGGGAGGCCTAATGAAAAACTGTTTTTT. As protein: CASSQDGRPNEKLFF.

The chain couples TRBV20-1 to TRBJ2-3; 9 bases match TRBD1. Trimming took 1 base from V and 12 from J; bases not matched to a gene: 2. Germline V lookup: CDR1 DFQATT, CDR2 SNEGSKA (reference sequence). This CDR3 has 11 residues. The CDR3 sequence is CSARGDRVQYF. CDR3 DNA sequence: TGCAGTGCTAGAGGGGACAGGGTCCAGTATTTT.

V gene TRBV6-1 combines with J gene TRBJ2-4; 12 bases align to TRBD2. The CDR3 loop spans 16 amino acids. The J segment lost 2 bases and the V segment lost 3 bases, leaving 2 bases of the junction unmatched. Germline V lookup: CDR1 MNHNS, CDR2 SASEGT. CDR3 in amino acids: CASSETSGSPKNIQYF. CDR3 nucleotides: TGTGCCAGCAGTGAGACTAGCGGGAGCCCCAAAAACATTCAGTACTTC.

This chain uses TRBV29-1 with TRBJ1-6; 10 bases map to TRBD1. V lost 4 bases, J lost 6 bases, and 0 bases stayed unmatched. This CDR3 is built from 13 residues. Germline-derived CDR1 and CDR2 are SQVTM and ANQGSEA. The CDR3 region has the DNA TGCAGCGTTGGGACAGGGGGTAATTCACCCCTCCACTTT. It encodes CSVGTGGNSPLHF.

V and J are TRBV3-1 (or the pseudogene TRBV3-2) and TRBJ1-5; a possible D gene is TRBD1 (5 bases). Germline loops: CDR1 LGHDT, CDR2 YNNKEL (reference sequence). V gave up 3 bases and J gave up 1 base, with 10 bases separating them. The CDR3 extends over 15 amino acids. The CDR3 DNA sequence: TGTGCCAGCAGCCAGGGCAGGGCGAGCAATCAGCCCCAGCATTTT. This translates into CASSQGRASNQPQHF.

This clone has a handful of counts. This chain connects TRBV9 to TRBJ2-3; no clear D gene. The germline V and J ends were trimmed by 0 bases and 0 bases, with 11 bases remaining between them. CDR3 length equals 16 residues. Per germline, CDR1 SGDLS and CDR2 YYNGEE. The CDR3 reads CASSVGPATSTDTQYF. The DNA of the CDR3 is TGTGCCAGCAGCGTAGGTCCCGCAACTAGCACAGATACGCAGTATTTT.

This clone has a count of ten or more. This chain links TRBV6-4 with TRBJ1-2, with D hard to call. Germline CDR1 is MRHNA and CDR2 is SNTAGT. The CDR3 is 13 residues long. The V and J ends lost 4 bases and 4 bases respectively, with 10 bases between them. The CDR3 sequence: CASSGGDVYGYTF. The CDR3 DNA follows: TGTGCCAGCAGTGGAGGAGACGTCTATGGCTACACCTTC.

V usage is TRBV6-5 and J usage is TRBJ1-4, with 9 nucleotides matching TRBD1. Germline V gives CDR1 MNHEY, CDR2 SVGAGI. With V trimmed by 3 bases and J by 8 bases, 10 bases remained unmatched. This CDR3 is 16 amino acids long. CDR3 sequence (DNA): TGTGCCAGCAGTTATAATTCCGGGACAGGGCAAGAAAAACTGTTTTTT. This sequence encodes CASSYNSGTGQEKLFF.

The CDR3 spells CASSQNDRGGGELFF. In DNA, the CDR3 is TGTGCCAGCAGCCAAAATGACAGGGGTGGCGGGGAGCTGTTTTTT. The rearrangement links TRBV14 to TRBJ2-2, with TRBD1 matching over 8 bases. CDR1 and CDR2 from the germline V gene are SGHDN and FVKESK. V lost 2 bases to trimming and J lost 7 bases; unmatched junction nucleotides: 6. The CDR3 has 15 amino acids.

The V and J genes are TRBV6-5 and TRBJ1-4; D may be TRBD1 (6 bases). This CDR3 is built from 13 residues. Germline-derived CDR1 and CDR2 are MNHEY and SVGAGI. Trimming cost V 6 bases and J 4 bases, with 9 bases left between them. The DNA of the CDR3 is TGTGCCAGCAGCCGGGACATTAATGAAAAACTGTTTTTT. It encodes CASSRDINEKLFF.

This chain connects TRBV30 to TRBJ1-1; D may be TRBD1 (5 bases). Per germline, CDR1 GTSNPN and CDR2 SVGIG (reference sequence). The CDR3 is 13 residues long. Trimming left V 0 bases short and J 6 bases short, with 11 bases between. The chain's CDR3 is CAWSVKLGAEAFF. CDR3 coding DNA: TGTGCCTGGAGTGTAAAGTTAGGGGCTGAAGCTTTCTTT.

The CDR3 reads CASRGQVFSNQPQHF. The CDR3 DNA sequence: TGTGCCAGCAGGGGACAGGTTTTCAGCAATCAGCCCCAGCATTTT. The V call is TRBV2, the J call TRBJ1-5; 8 bases are a match to TRBD1. The germline V gene has CDR1 SNHLY and CDR2 FYNNEI. There are 15 residues in the CDR3. V was pared by 6 bases and J by 1 base, with 5 bases of the junction left unmatched.

The rearrangement uses TRBV5-1 and TRBJ1-1, with D uncertain. The germline V gene encodes CDR1 SGHRS and CDR2 YFSETQ. Between the trimmed V and J ends, which lost 2 bases and 0 bases, there was a span of 11 bases. There are 15 residues in the CDR3. The CDR3 coding sequence is TGCGCCAGCAGCTTATACAGTACCTTGAACACTGAAGCTTTCTTT. Encoded protein: CASSLYSTLNTEAFF.

V and J are TRBV13 and TRBJ2-1; no definite D call. The length of the CDR3 is 13 residues. CDR1 is PRHDT, CDR2 FYEKMQ, per germline (reference sequence). V dropped 1 base and J dropped 2 bases, with 3 bases sitting between them. Here the CDR3 DNA reads TGTGCCAGCAGCTTAGTTACCTACAATGAGCAGTTCTTC. Translation gives CASSLVTYNEQFF.

J is TRBJ2-2 and V is TRBV6-4, with D maybe TRBD1 (6 bases). Germline assignment: CDR1 MRHNA and CDR2 SNTAGT. CDR3 size: 15 residues. The germline V and J ends were trimmed by 4 bases and 6 bases, with 15 bases remaining between them. In DNA form, the CDR3 reads TGTGCCAGCAGTGGCTCAGGCAGGGGAGCCGGGGAGCTGTTTTTT. Amino acids: CASSGSGRGAGELFF.

This clone was detected a few times. V and J are TRBV18 and TRBJ1-3; D gene uncertain. Germline-derived CDR1 and CDR2 are KGHSH and LQKENI. V was trimmed by 0 bases and J by 4 bases, leaving 13 bases between them. CDR3 length equals 16 residues. The chain's CDR3 is CASSPPSRVFGNTIYF. CDR3 DNA: TGTGCCAGCTCACCACCGTCGAGGGTCTTCGGAAACACCATATATTTT.

In regard to this clone: The identical CDR3 is also encoded by other nucleotide sequences in the sample. V usage is TRBV7-2 and J usage is TRBJ2-5, with 7 nucleotides matching TRBD1. With 1 base clipped from V and 4 bases from J, the junction kept 0 bases outside the gene matches. The CDR3 is made up of 13 amino acids. Germline V gene sequence: CDR1 SGHTA, CDR2 FQGNSA. Written as DNA, the CDR3 is TGTGCCAGCAGCTTAGGACAGGGAGAGACCCAGTACTTC. As protein: CASSLGQGETQYF. The whole variable domain, filled in from reference TRBV7-2 and TRBJ2-5, reads GAGVSQSPSNKVTEKGKDVELRCDPISGHTALYWYRQSLGQGLEFLIYFQGNSAPDKSGLPSDRFSAERTGGSVSTLTIQRTQQEDSAVYLCASSLGQGETQYFGPGTRLLVL.

The CDR3 DNA reads as TGTGCCAGCAGCCATGGGGCTAACTACAATGAGCAGTTCTTC. This codes for CASSHGANYNEQFF. The chain is built from TRBV3-1 (or the pseudogene TRBV3-2) and TRBJ2-1; tentatively, D is TRBD1 (5 bases). The length of the CDR3 is 14 residues. Germline lookup yields CDR1 LGHDT and CDR2 YNNKEL (reference sequence). Between the trimmed V and J ends, which lost 3 bases and 3 bases, there was a span of 9 bases.

This clone is a singleton in its sample. This chain joins TRBV19 and TRBJ1-6; D might be TRBD1 (5 bases). The ends were cut back, 3 bases at V and 6 bases at J, with 15 bases in the middle. Germline V CDR1 and CDR2: LNHDA, SQIVND (reference sequence). This CDR3 comprises 16 residues. DNA of the CDR3: TGTGCCAGTAGTATTCTTGGCGGGGGTCGTAATTCACCCCTCCACTTT. It encodes CASSILGGGRNSPLHF.

This clone has just one count. This chain links TRBV10-3 with TRBJ1-1; the D gene is possibly TRBD1 (5 bases). CDR3 length: 12 amino acids. CDR1 and CDR2 (germline): ENHRY, SYGVKD. The V gene lost 6 bases and the J gene lost 2 bases, with 7 bases spanning the gap. The CDR3 DNA sequence: TGTGCCATCAGCAGGGATAACACTGAAGCTTTCTTT. Its translation: CAISRDNTEAFF.

The rearrangement uses TRBV28 and TRBJ2-7; TRBD1 might be the D (6 bases). The germline gives CDR1 MDHEN, CDR2 SYDVKM. Between the trimmed V and J ends, which lost 1 base and 3 bases, there was a span of 10 bases. CDR3 length: 14 amino acids. As DNA, the CDR3 is TGTGCCAGCAGTTTATCTGGGGGCGGCTACGAGCAGTACGTC. Protein: CASSLSGGGYEQYV.

The genes are TRBV6-2 or TRBV6-3 and TRBJ2-7, with 7 bases lining up with TRBD2. The V gene end was trimmed by 5 bases and the J gene end by 7 bases; junction bases not matched to a gene: 11. The CDR3 length is 14 residues. Germline assignment: CDR1 MNHEY and CDR2 SVGEGT. The CDR3 coding sequence is TGTGCCAGCAGTGGACTAGGACTCCTTTTTGAGCAGTACGTC. It encodes CASSGLGLLFEQYV.

This clone was recorded only once. The chain has TRBV7-9 and TRBJ2-1; no clear D gene. The germline gives CDR1 SEHNR, CDR2 FQNEAQ (reference sequence). The CDR3 length is 14 residues. Between the trimmed V and J ends, which lost 8 bases and 0 bases, there was a span of 11 bases. CDR3 bases: TGTGCCAGCGGATATGCAGGCTCCTACAATGAGCAGTTCTTC. Residues: CASGYAGSYNEQFF.

The J gene is TRBJ2-7, the V gene TRBV28; possibly TRBD2 for D (5 bases). CDR1 and CDR2 (germline): MDHEN, SYDVKM. V shed 5 bases and J shed 6 bases, with 17 bases lying between them. This CDR3 is built from 14 residues. CDR3 bases: TGTGCCAGCAGTACGAGTGGGCCCGGGGTCGAGCAGTACGTC. Its translation is CASSTSGPGVEQYV.

The chain has TRBV28 and TRBJ1-6, with a weak D call TRBD1 (6 bases). CDR1 MDHEN and CDR2 SYDVKM come from the germline V gene. Trimming stripped 8 bases from V and 10 bases from J, with 15 bases between. The CDR3 loop spans 13 amino acids. CDR3 bases: TGTGCCAGCGTCGGACAGACGGGCTCACCCCTCCACTTT. This codes for CASVGQTGSPLHF. Using reference TRBV28 and TRBJ1-6 for the parts outside the CDR3, the full variable domain is DVKVTQSSRYLVKRTGEKVFLECVQDMDHENMFWYRQDPGLGLRLIYFSYDVKMKEKGDIPEGYSVSREKKERFSLILESASTNQTSMYLCASVGQTGSPLHFGNGTRLTVT.

As regards this clone: Its ends do not fully match the called genes, so a read error is possible. The chain joins TRBV5-1 to TRBJ1-3; D is unresolved. Germline assignment: CDR1 SGHRS and CDR2 YFSETQ. The CDR3 contains 13 residues. CDR3 loop: CASSLAPEDTIYF. DNA of the CDR3: TGTGCCAGCAGCTTGGCCCCCGAGGACACCATATATTTT.

This clone occurred once. CDR3 in DNA: TGTGCCAGCAGGGACGACAGGGCTTCTGGAAACACCATATATTTT. Translated, it gives CASRDDRASGNTIYF. This chain joins TRBV6-5 and TRBJ1-3; 7 nucleotides align to TRBD1. CDR1 and CDR2 from the germline V gene are MNHEY and SVGAGI. J was trimmed by 1 base and V by 6 bases; bases with no gene match: 6. This CDR3 comprises 15 residues.